The sequence of this TCR beta chain was determined in a study of blood T cell repertoires in COVID-19. Generated by immunoSEQ multiplex PCR, the TCRdb table keeps only in-frame clones and is missing some. The data show 150,000 to 200,000 clones, more than 75% seen once. The TCR was taken from a man in his forties with active or convalescent COVID-19. The sequenced material came from peripheral blood.

In nucleotides, the CDR3 is TGTGCCAGCAGTTTATCGCAGGGGCACTATGGCTACACCTTC. This sequence encodes CASSLSQGHYGYTF. The J gene is TRBJ1-2, the V gene TRBV28, with a weak D call TRBD1 (6 bases). Trimming removed 1 base at V and 3 bases at J, with 9 bases between. CDR3 length: 14 amino acids. CDR1 and CDR2 from the germline V gene are MDHEN and SYDVKM.